This note documents a single T cell receptor (beta chain) sequence. The antigen remains undetermined. Germline V lookup: CDR1 LNHNV, CDR2 YYDKDF (reference sequence). This CDR3 comprises 13 residues. The V gene lost 1 base and the J gene lost 6 bases, with 7 bases spanning the gap. The data were obtained in a study of Graves' ophthalmopathy and Graves' hyperthyroidism. Those donors who had ophthalmopathy presented with moderate-to-severe activity, a CAS of ≥3, a NOSPECS of ≥4 and a duration under 3 months. Each diagnosis was determined on the basis of clinical symptoms, serum thyroxine, TRAb, thyroid ultrasound and orbital computed tomography. RNA served as the template for amplifying TCR beta CDR3 regions. Amplification began with first-round RT-PCR using HTBI primers, then second-round multiplex PCR was performed. TCRdb called the multiplex PCR reads again in MiXCR, with one record for every CDR3 protein. The sample has about 700,000 distinct CDR3 sequences, under 50% seen once.

Study-level findings and limits: Cross-validated, the 13-signature model showed 87.88%/81.08% sensitivity/specificity, and 80%/75% in the test set. Blood also contained most of the expanded thyroid clonotypes above 0.001 frequency.

Material: peripheral blood. The origin of this receptor is an adult man with Graves' ophthalmopathy. This chain connects TRBV15 to TRBJ1-3, with no clear D. CDR3 residues: CATSRGEANTIYF. Written as DNA, the CDR3 is TGTGCCACCAGCAGAGGAGAAGCAAACACCATATATTTT.